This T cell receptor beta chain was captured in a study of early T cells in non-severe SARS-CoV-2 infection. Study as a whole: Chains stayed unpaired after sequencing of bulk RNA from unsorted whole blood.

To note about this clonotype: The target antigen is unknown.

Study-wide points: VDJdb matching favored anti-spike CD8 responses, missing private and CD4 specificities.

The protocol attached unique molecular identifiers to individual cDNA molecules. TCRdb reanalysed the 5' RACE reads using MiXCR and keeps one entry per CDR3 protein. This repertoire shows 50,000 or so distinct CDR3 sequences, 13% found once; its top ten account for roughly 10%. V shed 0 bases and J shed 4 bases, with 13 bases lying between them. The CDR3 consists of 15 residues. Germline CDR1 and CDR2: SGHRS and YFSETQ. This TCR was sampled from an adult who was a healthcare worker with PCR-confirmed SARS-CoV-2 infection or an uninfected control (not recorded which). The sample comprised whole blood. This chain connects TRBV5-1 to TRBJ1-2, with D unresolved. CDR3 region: CASSLDFSSPYGYTF. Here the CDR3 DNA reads TGCGCCAGCAGCTTGGATTTTTCATCTCCCTATGGCTACACCTTC. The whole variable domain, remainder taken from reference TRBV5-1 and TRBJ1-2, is KAGVTQTPRYLIKTRGQQVTLSCSPISGHRSVSWYQQTPGQGLQFLFEYFSETQRNKGNFPGRFSGRQFSNSRSEMNVSTLELGDSALYLCASSLDFSSPYGYTFGSGTRLTVV.